The 18 T cell receptor beta chains presented below share a single source sample, sequenced in a study of T-cell reconstitution after alpha-beta-depleted transplantation in children. The TCRbeta library was prepared with unique molecular identifiers. TCRdb re-called the PCR reads with MiXCR, one entry per CDR3 protein. This table has approximately 200,000 distinct CDR3 sequences, just over 14% appearing once. Material: PBMCs from the stem cell graft donor, obtained from the stem cell graft. The receptors were sampled from a human donor who donated a stem cell graft to a child with acute lymphoblastic leukemia.

This clonotype has a handful of counts. The rearrangement links TRBV12-3 or TRBV12-4 to TRBJ2-5; 7 bases are shared with TRBD1. This CDR3 region has 14 residues. With V trimmed by 1 base and J by 5 bases, 4 bases remained unmatched. CDR3 in amino acids: CASSLDRGSETQYF. CDR3 sequence (DNA): TGTGCCAGCAGTTTAGACAGGGGATCGGAGACCCAGTACTTC.

This clonotype was counted ten times or more. The chain combines TRBV12-3 or TRBV12-4 with TRBJ2-6; D ambiguous. The V end lost 0 bases, the J end lost 2 bases, and 8 bases lay between the germline ends. The CDR3 runs to 16 residues. This CDR3 reads CASSLALGAGANVLTF. The CDR3 coding sequence is TGTGCCAGCAGTTTAGCGCTGGGTGCTGGGGCCAACGTCCTGACTTTC.

This clonotype showed up many times. CDR3 coding DNA: TGTGCCAGCAGTTTGGGTCAGGGAACAGATACGCAGTATTTT. This codes for CASSLGQGTDTQYF. The rearrangement links TRBV7-6 to TRBJ2-3; the D gene is possibly TRBD1 (5 bases). V lost 6 bases, J lost 3 bases, and 13 bases lay in between. Germline-derived CDR1 and CDR2 are SGHVS and FNYEAQ. CDR3 size: 14 residues.

This clonotype was seen at least ten times. The V and J genes are TRBV5-1 and TRBJ2-5; 9 bases match TRBD2. Losses at the gene ends were 4 bases for V and 4 bases for J; bases not matched to a gene: 11. This CDR3 has 16 amino acids. Germline CDR1 reads SGHRS; CDR2 reads YFSETQ. The CDR3 reads CASSEGTSLSPETQYF. The CDR3 coding sequence is TGCGCCAGCAGCGAAGGGACTAGCCTATCCCCAGAGACCCAGTACTTC.

This clonotype was seen repeatedly, ten times or more. The chain employs TRBV29-1 and TRBJ2-1, with 7 positions matching TRBD1. With 6 bases clipped from V and 4 bases from J, the junction kept 9 bases outside the gene matches. The CDR3 consists of 14 residues. Per germline, CDR1 SQVTM and CDR2 ANQGSEA. CDR3 residues: CSVAQGLEYNEQFF. The DNA for the CDR3 is TGCAGCGTAGCACAGGGGCTGGAATACAATGAGCAGTTCTTC.

This clonotype was detected once. The chain uses TRBV11-2 and TRBJ2-7, with 7 bases aligning to TRBD2. The CDR3 totals 15 residues. CDR1 and CDR2 (germline): SGHAT, FQNNGV. V lost 3 bases, J lost 0 bases, and 5 bases stayed unmatched. The CDR3 DNA is TGTGCCAGCAGCTTGTCTAGCGGAGACTCCTACGAGCAGTACTTC. This encodes CASSLSSGDSYEQYF.

This clonotype was recorded many times. The chain links TRBV5-1 to TRBJ1-1, with a possible D match to TRBD1 (5 bases). This CDR3 comprises 16 residues. Germline CDR1 reads SGHRS; CDR2 reads YFSETQ. V gave up 3 bases and J gave up 1 base, with 16 bases separating them. The CDR3 nucleotides read TGCGCCAGCAGCTCCAAGTTGGGGGTTCGGAACACTGAAGCTTTCTTT. Amino acid sequence: CASSSKLGVRNTEAFF.

This clonotype was recorded a few times. This chain connects TRBV5-1 to TRBJ2-1; D call uncertain. The CDR3 has 12 amino acids. The germline V gene encodes CDR1 SGHRS and CDR2 YFSETQ. Trimming pared 2 bases from V and 10 bases from J, leaving 10 bases between. CDR3 amino acids: CASSLGMGEQFF. In nucleotides, the CDR3 is TGCGCCAGCAGCTTAGGAATGGGGGAGCAGTTCTTC. Looking up the rest from reference TRBV5-1 and TRBJ2-1 gives the full variable domain: KAGVTQTPRYLIKTRGQQVTLSCSPISGHRSVSWYQQTPGQGLQFLFEYFSETQRNKGNFPGRFSGRQFSNSRSEMNVSTLELGDSALYLCASSLGMGEQFFGPGTRLTVL.

The table lists this clonotype with many counts. V and J are TRBV5-1 and TRBJ2-1; D not certain. Germline V gene sequence: CDR1 SGHRS, CDR2 YFSETQ. The CDR3 extends over 11 amino acids. Trimming cost V 5 bases and J 3 bases, with 3 bases left between them. The CDR3 DNA reads TGCGCCAGCAGGGACTACAATGAGCAGTTCTTC. Amino acid sequence: CASRDYNEQFF.

V is TRBV10-2 and J is TRBJ2-7, with a tentative D call TRBD2 (6 bases). CDR1 and CDR2 (germline): WSHSY, SAAADI. Trimming shortened V by 6 bases and J by 4 bases, and 10 bases separated the two germline ends. The CDR3 sequence is 12 residues long. CDR3 region: CASSPGRYEQYF. DNA of the CDR3: TGCGCCAGCAGCCCAGGGAGGTACGAGCAGTACTTC.

This clonotype appeared many times. The chain recombines TRBV11-2 with TRBJ2-1; 10 bases fit TRBD2. Germline loops: CDR1 SGHAT, CDR2 FQNNGV. After removal of 8 bases from V and 12 bases from J, the junction contained 10 bases not matched to a gene. The CDR3 covers 13 residues. The CDR3, as DNA: TGTGCCAGCCGGACTAGCGGTCGGCGGGGGCAGTTCTTC. Its protein product is CASRTSGRRGQFF.

The rearrangement links TRBV20-1 to TRBJ2-1; D is perhaps TRBD2 (6 bases). The germline gives CDR1 DFQATT, CDR2 SNEGSKA (reference sequence). Trimming removed 0 bases at V and 6 bases at J, with 9 bases between. This CDR3 comprises 13 residues. CDR3 sequence (DNA): TGCAGTGCTAGAGAACTAGCCAGCAATGAGCAGTTCTTC. This sequence encodes CSARELASNEQFF.

This clonotype was picked up many times. The gene calls are TRBV12-3 or TRBV12-4 and TRBJ1-1; D remains unclear. This CDR3 is built from 13 residues. Deletions cut 0 bases from V and 3 bases from J, with 5 bases between. The CDR3 protein is CASSLALDTEAFF. In DNA form, the CDR3 reads TGTGCCAGCAGTTTAGCGCTAGACACTGAAGCTTTCTTT.

At least ten counts were recorded for this clonotype. This chain links TRBV12-3 or TRBV12-4 with TRBJ2-5; 7 nucleotides agree with TRBD1. V gave up 6 bases and J gave up 4 bases; unmatched junction bases: 5. The CDR3 totals 13 residues. CDR3 amino acids: CASSRNRGETQYF. The CDR3 DNA is TGTGCCAGCAGCCGTAACAGGGGAGAGACCCAGTACTTC.

This rearrangement joins TRBV5-1 to TRBJ2-1, with a possible D match to TRBD1 (5 bases). CDR3 size: 15 residues. The germline gives CDR1 SGHRS, CDR2 YFSETQ. V was cut by 0 bases and J by 9 bases, with 16 bases left in between. Written as DNA, the CDR3 is TGCGCCAGCAGCTTGGATCTGGCAGGGCGAAGTGAGCAGTTCTTC. Amino acid sequence: CASSLDLAGRSEQFF.

This clonotype was counted at least ten times. The genes are TRBV6-1 and TRBJ2-3, with D maybe TRBD2 (6 bases). The germline gives CDR1 MNHNS, CDR2 SASEGT. The CDR3 totals 15 residues. The V end was cut by 8 bases, the J end by 4 bases, with 19 bases between. CDR3 DNA sequence: TGTGCCAGCCGGAGACTAAGGGAGGTCCCAGATACGCAGTATTTT. It encodes CASRRLREVPDTQYF.

This clonotype occurred many times. The J gene is TRBJ2-2, the V gene TRBV25-1; unclear D gene. Germline V lookup: CDR1 MGHDK, CDR2 SYGVNS. The CDR3 loop spans 15 amino acids. V lost 5 bases, J lost 5 bases, and 15 bases lay in between. The CDR3 DNA sequence: TGTGCCAGCAGTTCCTCGGGCCTTCCGACCGGGGAGCTGTTTTTT. Protein sequence: CASSSSGLPTGELFF.

This clonotype was seen ten or more times. The chain links TRBV6-4 to TRBJ2-1; D is perhaps TRBD1 or TRBD2 (5 bases each). This CDR3 spans 13 amino acids. The germline V and J ends were trimmed by 3 bases and 9 bases, with 12 bases remaining between them. The germline V gene encodes CDR1 MRHNA and CDR2 SNTAGT. The chain's CDR3 is CASSEGRHSEQFF. The CDR3 DNA is TGTGCCAGCAGTGAGGGACGGCACAGTGAGCAGTTCTTC.